The 2 T cell receptor beta chains below were found in one sample sequenced in a study of response to subunit inactivated influenza vaccine. TCRdb reanalysed the RT-PCR reads using MiXCR and keeps one entry per CDR3 protein. The data contain about 570,000 distinct CDR3 sequences, over 9% of them singletons. The data were also submitted as part of a second study, on T cells expressing NK-cell markers. That work adds: 5'RACE template switching with UMIs generated TCR beta cDNA.

Sequencing was performed on PBMCs from blood, taken on the day of vaccination. The receptors shown here come from a man aged 45-65 years who received an inactivated influenza vaccine.

This chain joins TRBV12-3 or TRBV12-4 and TRBJ2-5, with TRBD2 matching 7 bases. CDR3 length equals 16 residues. Trimming removed 3 bases from V and 5 bases from J; junction bases left unmatched: 12. CDR3 coding DNA: TGTGCCAGCAGTTTCGGCGCGGCGGGAGCTCGTGAGACCCAGTACTTC. Translated: CASSFGAAGARETQYF.

The chain couples TRBV19 to TRBJ2-2; D possibly corresponds to TRBD2 (6 bases). V dropped 7 bases and J dropped 1 base, with 10 bases sitting between them. CDR3 length: 14 amino acids. Germline V gene sequence: CDR1 LNHDA, CDR2 SQIVND (reference sequence). The CDR3 sequence: CASNFGRNTGELFF. The CDR3 DNA follows: TGTGCCAGTAACTTCGGGAGGAACACCGGGGAGCTGTTTTTT.